Each of the 21 T cell receptor beta chains below was sequenced from the same sample in a study of cytomegalovirus exposure and HLA in healthy donors. The PCR was carried out with 60 Vbeta primers and 13 Jbeta primers. TCRdb's copy holds only in-frame clones and misses some; the assay was immunoSEQ multiplex PCR. The sample lists 150,000 to 200,000 clones, 80% to 85% occurring once. The sample consisted of PBMCs. The receptors here all came from a middle-aged woman in good health and CMV-seronegative.

The chain combines TRBV5-8 with TRBJ1-1; D not resolved. The V and J ends lost 0 bases and 4 bases respectively, with 16 bases between them. The CDR3 runs 16 residues. Germline CDR1 is SGHTS and CDR2 is YDEGEE. The CDR3 DNA sequence: TGTGCCAGCAGCTTGGGTGCCCTGATGGGCGTCACTGAAGCTTTCTTT. Translation: CASSLGALMGVTEAFF.

The chain has TRBV30 and TRBJ2-3; D unresolved. Looked up from germline, CDR1 is GTSNPN and CDR2 is SVGIG (reference sequence). The CDR3 is made up of 12 amino acids. V lost 4 bases, J lost 5 bases, and 10 bases lay in between. CDR3 nucleotides: TGTGCCTGGACTCAGGTAGTAGATACGCAGTATTTT. This sequence encodes CAWTQVVDTQYF. Full variable domain (outside the CDR3, taken from reference TRBV30 and TRBJ2-3): SQTIHQWPATLVQPVGSPLSLECTVEGTSNPNLYWYRQAAGRGLQLLFYSVGIGQISSEVPQNLSASRPQDRQFILSSKKLLLSDSGFYLCAWTQVVDTQYFGPGTRLTVL.

The V gene is TRBV27, the J gene TRBJ1-1; tentative D call: TRBD1 (5 bases). V gave up 3 bases and J gave up 2 bases, with 13 bases separating them. Germline V gives CDR1 MNHEY, CDR2 SMNVEV (reference sequence). The CDR3 sequence is 15 residues long. The CDR3 DNA sequence: TGTGCCAGCAGTTTGATGGCGGGGGTTAACACTGAAGCTTTCTTT. Translated, it gives CASSLMAGVNTEAFF.

V is TRBV18 and J is TRBJ1-1; D is unresolved. This CDR3 has 15 residues. The germline CDR1 and CDR2 sequences are KGHSH and LQKENI. Trimming pared 5 bases from V and 1 base from J, leaving 14 bases between. This CDR3 is CASSASRDGNTEAFF. The DNA of the CDR3 is TGTGCCAGCTCAGCGTCCCGGGATGGGAACACTGAAGCTTTCTTT.

This clone was recorded many times. This chain links TRBV4-3 with TRBJ1-2, with TRBD1 matching 7 bases. The CDR3 is made up of 18 amino acids. The ends lost 1 base at V and 5 bases at J; junction bases unmatched: 16. The germline V gene encodes CDR1 LGHNA and CDR2 YSLEER. The DNA of the CDR3 is TGCGCCAGCAGCCAAGGAGGGGGCGGGACAGTGTATACATATGGCTACACCTTC. Amino acid sequence: CASSQGGGGTVYTYGYTF.

This clone was seen a handful of times. The chain couples TRBV2 to TRBJ1-4, with a possible D match to TRBD1 (5 bases). Germline V lookup: CDR1 SNHLY, CDR2 FYNNEI. There are 12 residues in the CDR3. V shed 2 bases and J shed 12 bases, with 10 bases lying between them. Written as DNA, the CDR3 is TGTGCCAGCAGTGAACGCAGGGAAGAACTGTTTTTT. Translation: CASSERREELFF.

Notes on this clone: Other DNA variants within this sample encode the same CDR3. CDR3 sequence reads: CASSPTGAYGYTF. The CDR3 DNA reads as TGTGCCAGCAGTCCTACAGGGGCCTATGGCTACACCTTC. V and J are TRBV27 and TRBJ1-2, with 7 bases matching TRBD1. The CDR3 is made up of 13 amino acids. Per the germline V gene, CDR1 is MNHEY and CDR2 is SMNVEV (reference sequence). The trim removed 5 bases at V and 4 bases at J, leaving 4 bases unmatched.

This sequence joins TRBV28 and TRBJ1-2; TRBD1 agrees at 10 bases. With 5 bases clipped from V and 2 bases from J, the junction kept 5 bases outside the gene matches. The CDR3 is 15 amino acids. Looked up from germline, CDR1 is MDHEN and CDR2 is SYDVKM. CDR3 region: CASSTMTGGNYGYTF. The CDR3 coding sequence is TGTGCCAGCAGTACTATGACAGGGGGCAACTATGGCTACACCTTC.

The chain combines TRBV6-4 with TRBJ2-7; 10 positions match TRBD2. This CDR3 is 16 amino acids long. The junction had 12 bases not matched to a gene; V was cut back by 4 bases and J by 6 bases. Germline assignment: CDR1 MRHNA and CDR2 SNTAGT. Written as DNA, the CDR3 is TGTGCCAGCAGTGGGGTGTTTCTAGCGGGAGATTGCGAGCAGTACGTC. Amino acids: CASSGVFLAGDCEQYV.

The rearrangement joins TRBV15 to TRBJ1-1; 10 bases align to TRBD1. The CDR3 length is 15 residues. Germline V CDR1 and CDR2: LNHNV, YYDKDF (reference sequence). The V gene end was trimmed by 6 bases and the J gene end by 4 bases; junction bases not matched to a gene: 8. Written as DNA, the CDR3 is TGTGCCACCAGGCGACAGGGGGCGGCGGGCACTGAAGCTTTCTTT. Translation gives CATRRQGAAGTEAFF.

The rearrangement links TRBV6-5 to TRBJ1-5, with D unclear. Germline loops: CDR1 MNHEY, CDR2 SVGAGI. Trimming left V 4 bases short and J 4 bases short, with 8 bases between. CDR3 length: 13 amino acids. CDR3 bases: TGTGCCAGCAGTTTTGCCCAGAATCAGCCCCAGCATTTT. Residues: CASSFAQNQPQHF.

The chain recombines TRBV6-5 with TRBJ1-3; 7 nucleotides align to TRBD1. Unmatched junction bases numbered 7, after V lost 2 bases and J lost 3 bases. The CDR3 contains 16 residues. Germline lookup yields CDR1 MNHEY and CDR2 SVGAGI. The CDR3 DNA reads as TGTGCCAGCAGTTACACCGAAACAGGGGTTGGAAACACCATATATTTT. Residues: CASSYTETGVGNTIYF.

The V and J genes are TRBV10-3 and TRBJ2-7; a weak D match, TRBD2 (6 bases). The CDR3 has 13 amino acids. The germline CDR1 and CDR2 sequences are ENHRY and SYGVKD. The V end lost 4 bases, the J end lost 7 bases, and 14 bases lay between the germline ends. CDR3 in amino acids: CAISGGDLAEQYF. The CDR3 DNA sequence: TGTGCCATCAGTGGGGGGGACCTGGCGGAGCAGTACTTC.

The chain recombines TRBV14 with TRBJ1-2; 12 bases are shared with TRBD1. V lost 3 bases, J lost 3 bases, and 8 bases stayed unmatched. The germline V gene has CDR1 SGHDN and CDR2 FVKESK. The CDR3 sequence is 17 residues long. The CDR3 DNA sequence: TGTGCCAGCAGCCAGGACAAGGGACAGGGGGCAGACTATGGCTACACCTTC. This codes for CASSQDKGQGADYGYTF.

This sequence joins TRBV6-6 and TRBJ2-3, with D maybe TRBD2 (5 bases). Germline CDR1 MNHNY, CDR2 SVGAGI (reference sequence). The CDR3 contains 12 residues. The germline V and J ends were trimmed by 7 bases and 6 bases, with 11 bases remaining between them. CDR3 amino acids: CASNEAADTQYF. The CDR3 nucleotides read TGTGCCAGCAACGAAGCGGCGGATACGCAGTATTTT.

The rearrangement joins TRBV19 to TRBJ2-1, with 7 bases matching TRBD2. This CDR3 spans 13 amino acids. Germline CDR1 and CDR2: LNHDA and SQIVND (reference sequence). J gave up 3 bases and V 10 bases, and 6 bases lay outside the gene matches. The CDR3 spells CATRASGYNEQFF. DNA of the CDR3: TGTGCCACTAGGGCTAGCGGCTACAATGAGCAGTTCTTC.

Comments on this clone: Relative to the germline gene, one junction end is altered; a read error may explain this. The identical CDR3 is also encoded by other nucleotide sequences in the sample. This rearrangement joins TRBV5-6 to TRBJ2-2; TRBD2 aligns across 8 bases. Germline V lookup: CDR1 SGHDT, CDR2 YYEEEE. The CDR3 extends over 14 amino acids. The CDR3 DNA is TGCGCCAGCAGCCGGACTAGCAGCACCGGGGAGCTGTTTTTT. Amino acid sequence: CASSRTSSTGELFF.

The chain uses TRBV2 and TRBJ2-7, with D unclear. The length of the CDR3 is 12 residues. Germline V CDR1 and CDR2: SNHLY, FYNNEI. V lost 4 bases to trimming and J lost 3 bases, with 7 bases between them. The CDR3 spells CASSGVYYEQYF. CDR3 bases: TGTGCCAGCAGTGGAGTTTACTACGAGCAGTACTTC.

V and J are TRBV11-1 and TRBJ2-4, with D tentatively TRBD1 (5 bases). This CDR3 spans 11 amino acids. V dropped 2 bases and J dropped 15 bases, with 11 bases sitting between them. From germline, CDR1 is SGHAT and CDR2 FQDESV (reference sequence). This chain's CDR3 is CASSLRGVPYF. CDR3 DNA sequence: TGTGCCAGCAGCTTAAGGGGCGTACCGTACTTC.

This chain uses TRBV7-2 with TRBJ2-2, with D possibly being TRBD1 (5 bases). Germline values: CDR1 SGHTA, CDR2 FQGNSA. V was trimmed by 2 bases and J by 6 bases, leaving 10 bases between them. The CDR3 has 14 amino acids. The CDR3 nucleotides read TGTGCCAGCAGCTTACAGGGTACGGCCGGGGAGCTGTTTTTT. Protein: CASSLQGTAGELFF.

The chain has TRBV12-5 and TRBJ2-1, with D possibly matching TRBD1 (5 bases). Deletions cut 2 bases from V and 3 bases from J, with 8 bases between. There are 14 residues in the CDR3. CDR1 LGHNT and CDR2 FRNRAP come from the germline V gene. The CDR3 reads CASGLYQGYNEQFF. Written as DNA, the CDR3 is TGTGCTAGTGGTTTGTACCAGGGCTACAATGAGCAGTTCTTC.